This TCR beta chain was observed in a study of blood T cell repertoires in COVID-19. Sequencing was performed with immunoSEQ multiplex PCR; in TCRdb, only in-frame clones are kept and a portion is missing. The sample holds over 200,000 clones; around 90% are singletons and the top ten take less than 7.5%. Deletions cut 4 bases from V and 7 bases from J, with 13 bases between. CDR1 is LNHDA and CDR2 is SQIVND in the germline V gene (reference sequence). The CDR3 covers 13 residues. V gene TRBV19 combines with J gene TRBJ1-1; D call uncertain. Source material: peripheral blood. The TCR sequence derives from a man aged 55 to 70 who had recovered from COVID-19. The CDR3 nucleotides are TGTGCCAGTAGTAAAAACAGAAAAGGTGAAGCTTTCTTT. It yields the protein CASSKNRKGEAFF.